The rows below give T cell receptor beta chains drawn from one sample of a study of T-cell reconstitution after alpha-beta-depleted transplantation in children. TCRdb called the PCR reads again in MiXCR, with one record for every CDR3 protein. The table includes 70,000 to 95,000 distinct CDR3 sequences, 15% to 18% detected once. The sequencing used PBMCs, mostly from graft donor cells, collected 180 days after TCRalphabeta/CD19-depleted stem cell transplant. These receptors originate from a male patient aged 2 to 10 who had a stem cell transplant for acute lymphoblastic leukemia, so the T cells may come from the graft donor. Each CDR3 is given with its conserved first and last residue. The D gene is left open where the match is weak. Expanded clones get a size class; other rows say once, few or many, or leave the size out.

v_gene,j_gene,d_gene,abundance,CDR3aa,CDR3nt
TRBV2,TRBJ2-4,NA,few,CASSDEGSLAKNIQYF,TGTGCCAGCAGTGATGAAGGGTCCTTAGCCAAAAACATTCAGTACTTC
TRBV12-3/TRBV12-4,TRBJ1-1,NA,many,CASSPLLWAFF,TGTGCCAGCAGTCCCCTTTTATGGGCTTTCTTT
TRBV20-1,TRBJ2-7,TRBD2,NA,CSAPMPTSGSYEQYF,TGCAGTGCCCCTATGCCCACTAGCGGCTCCTACGAGCAGTACTTC
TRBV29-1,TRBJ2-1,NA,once,CSVETTDTSYNEQFF,TGCAGCGTTGAAACGACGGACACCTCCTACAATGAGCAGTTCTTC
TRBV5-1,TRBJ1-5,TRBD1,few,CASSATGGNQPQHF,TGCGCCAGCAGCGCGACAGGGGGCAATCAGCCCCAGCATTTT
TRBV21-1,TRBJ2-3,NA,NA,CASRPGQGDADTQYF,TGTGCCAGCAGGCCGGGACAGGGGGACGCAGATACGCAGTATTTT
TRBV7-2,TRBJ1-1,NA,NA,CASSSNRVTEAFF,TGTGCCAGCAGCTCGAACAGGGTCACTGAAGCTTTCTTT
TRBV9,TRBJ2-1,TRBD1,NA,CASSHDPGGGEQFF,TGTGCCAGCAGCCATGATCCAGGGGGCGGTGAGCAGTTCTTC
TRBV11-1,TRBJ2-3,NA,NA,CASSFLGPSTDTQYF,TGTGCCAGCAGCTTTTTGGGGCCGAGCACAGATACGCAGTATTTT
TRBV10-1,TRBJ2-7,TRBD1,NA,CASSERGLPYEQYF,TGCGCCAGCAGTGAGAGGGGGCTTCCCTACGAGCAGTACTTC
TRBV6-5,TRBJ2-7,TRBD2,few,CASSYSHSGAYEQYF,TGTGCCAGCAGTTACTCGCACAGCGGGGCCTACGAGCAGTACTTC
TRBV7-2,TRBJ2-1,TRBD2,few,CASSQTAGLADNEQFF,TGTGCCAGCAGCCAAACGGCGGGACTAGCGGACAATGAGCAGTTCTTC
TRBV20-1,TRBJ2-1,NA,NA,CSARDLKWNNEQFF,TGCAGTGCTAGAGATTTGAAGTGGAACAATGAGCAGTTCTTC
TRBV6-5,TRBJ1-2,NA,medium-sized,CASSRGAPTPNYGYTF,TGTGCCAGCAGCCGAGGGGCACCGACGCCTAACTATGGCTACACCTTC
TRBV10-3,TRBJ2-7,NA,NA,CAISLEPRGEQYF,TGTGCCATCAGCCTGGAACCCCGGGGTGAGCAGTACTTC
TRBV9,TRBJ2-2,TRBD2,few,CASATSGNTGELFF,TGTGCCAGCGCGACTAGCGGGAACACCGGGGAGCTGTTTTTT
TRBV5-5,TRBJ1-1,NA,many,CASSLSSYGAFF,TGTGCCAGCAGCTTGAGTTCCTACGGGGCTTTCTTT
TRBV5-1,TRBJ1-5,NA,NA,CASSLSGDQPQHF,TGCGCCAGCAGCTTAAGCGGGGATCAGCCCCAGCATTTT
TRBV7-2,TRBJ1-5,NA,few,CASTLTDSGSQPQHF,TGTGCCAGCACCCTTACTGACAGTGGGTCCCAGCCCCAGCATTTT
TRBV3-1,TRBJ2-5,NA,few,CASSQDGSQYF,TGTGCCAGCAGCCAAGACGGATCTCAGTACTTC
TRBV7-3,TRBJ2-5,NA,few,CASSLELGRETQYF,TGTGCCAGCAGCTTAGAATTGGGCCGGGAGACCCAGTACTTC
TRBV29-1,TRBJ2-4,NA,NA,CSVAGDFAIQYF,TGCAGCGTAGCAGGGGATTTCGCCATTCAGTACTTC
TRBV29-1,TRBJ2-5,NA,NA,CSARAREETQYF,TGCAGCGCCAGGGCCCGGGAAGAGACCCAGTACTTC
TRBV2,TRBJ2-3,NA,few,CASISGGSADTQYF,TGTGCCAGCATCAGTGGGGGAAGCGCAGATACGCAGTATTTT
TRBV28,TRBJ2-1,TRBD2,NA,CASSEALAGGLGSYNEQFF,TGTGCCAGCAGTGAAGCACTAGCGGGAGGCCTCGGTTCCTACAATGAGCAGTTCTTC
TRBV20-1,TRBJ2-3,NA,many,CSAGDADTQYF,TGCAGTGCCGGGGATGCAGATACGCAGTATTTT